One sample yielded the 4 T cell receptor beta chains listed below, sequenced in a study of glioma-infiltrating T cells. Amplification of TCR alpha and beta CDR3 regions from RNA used iRepertoire nested multiplex PCR. A single record per CDR3 protein comes from TCRdb applying MiXCR to the multiplex PCR reads. The sample has about 89,000 distinct CDR3 sequences; roughly 23% are singletons. Sequencing input: glioma tissue, nonneoplastic brain tissue, or PBMCs (not recorded which). Every receptor here comes from a human donor with low-grade glioma or glioblastoma, undergoing nonglioma brain surgery, or in good health (not recorded which).

In its sample, this clonotype was seen a few times. The chain recombines TRBV2 with TRBJ2-3; D tentatively fits TRBD1 or TRBD2 (6 bases each). Germline-derived CDR1 and CDR2 are SNHLY and FYNNEI. The CDR3 covers 19 residues. The germline V and J ends were trimmed by 5 bases and 2 bases, with 26 bases remaining between them. CDR3 sequence (DNA): TGTGCCAGCAGTAGCTTCGGCCCTTCCCCGGGGGCCTCCACAGATACGCAGTATTTT. This codes for CASSSFGPSPGASTDTQYF.

The table lists this clonotype with many counts. The chain is built from TRBV29-1 and TRBJ2-2, with a tentative D call TRBD2 (5 bases). CDR3 length: 15 residues. V shed 8 bases and J shed 1 base, with 17 bases lying between them. Germline loops: CDR1 SQVTM, CDR2 ANQGSEA. CDR3 in DNA: TGCAGCACCGGAGGAGAGGATATGAACACCGGGGAGCTGTTTTTT. Protein: CSTGGEDMNTGELFF.

This clonotype was recorded at least ten times. The chain recombines TRBV28 with TRBJ1-5, with 10 nucleotides matching TRBD1. V dropped 4 bases and J dropped 2; count of bases not matched to a gene: 5. The CDR3 covers 16 residues. The germline V gene encodes CDR1 MDHEN and CDR2 SYDVKM. The CDR3 DNA sequence: TGTGCCAGCAGTTGGGACAGGGGATTTGGCAATCAGCCCCAGCATTTT. Translating it yields CASSWDRGFGNQPQHF.

Comment on this clonotype: At one boundary the junction diverges from the germline segment, which might be a read error. The chain employs TRBV7-7 and TRBJ2-2, with 12 bases fitting TRBD2. Germline V gene sequence: CDR1 SSHAT, CDR2 FNYEAQ (reference sequence). The CDR3 consists of 16 residues. CDR3 nucleotides: TGTGCCAGCAGCCCTACTAGCGGGGGGAACACCTGGGAGCTGTTTTTT. It is translated as CASSPTSGGNTWELFF.